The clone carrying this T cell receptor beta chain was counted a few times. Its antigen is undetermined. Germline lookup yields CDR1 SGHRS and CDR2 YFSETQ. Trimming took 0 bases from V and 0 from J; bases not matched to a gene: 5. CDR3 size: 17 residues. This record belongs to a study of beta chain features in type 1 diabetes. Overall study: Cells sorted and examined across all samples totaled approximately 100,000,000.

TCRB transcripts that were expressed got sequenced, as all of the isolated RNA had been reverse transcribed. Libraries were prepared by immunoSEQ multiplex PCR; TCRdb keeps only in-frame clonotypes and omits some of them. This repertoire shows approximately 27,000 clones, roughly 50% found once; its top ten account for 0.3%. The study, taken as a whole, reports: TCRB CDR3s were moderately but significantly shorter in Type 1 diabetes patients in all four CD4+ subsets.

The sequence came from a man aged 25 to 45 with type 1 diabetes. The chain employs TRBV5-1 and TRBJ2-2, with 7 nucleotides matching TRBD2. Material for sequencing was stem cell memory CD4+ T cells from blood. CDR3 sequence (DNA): TGCGCCAGCAGCTTGGAGCGGGGCAGACCGAACACCGGGGAGCTGTTTTTT. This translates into CASSLERGRPNTGELFF.